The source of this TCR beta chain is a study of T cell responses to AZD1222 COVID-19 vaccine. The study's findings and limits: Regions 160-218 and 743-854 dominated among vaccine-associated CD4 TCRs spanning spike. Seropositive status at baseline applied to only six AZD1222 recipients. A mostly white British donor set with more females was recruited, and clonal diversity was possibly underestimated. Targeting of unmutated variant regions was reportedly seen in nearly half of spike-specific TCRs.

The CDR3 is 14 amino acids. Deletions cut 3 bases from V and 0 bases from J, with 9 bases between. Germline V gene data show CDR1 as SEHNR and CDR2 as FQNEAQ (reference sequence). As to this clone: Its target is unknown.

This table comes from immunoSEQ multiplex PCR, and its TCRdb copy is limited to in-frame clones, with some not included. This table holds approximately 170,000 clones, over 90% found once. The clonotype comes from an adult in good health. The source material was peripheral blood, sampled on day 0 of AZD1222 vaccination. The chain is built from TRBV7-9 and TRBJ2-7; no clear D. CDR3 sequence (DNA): TGTGCCAGCAGCTTCAATGGGAACTCCTACGAGCAGTACTTC. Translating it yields CASSFNGNSYEQYF.